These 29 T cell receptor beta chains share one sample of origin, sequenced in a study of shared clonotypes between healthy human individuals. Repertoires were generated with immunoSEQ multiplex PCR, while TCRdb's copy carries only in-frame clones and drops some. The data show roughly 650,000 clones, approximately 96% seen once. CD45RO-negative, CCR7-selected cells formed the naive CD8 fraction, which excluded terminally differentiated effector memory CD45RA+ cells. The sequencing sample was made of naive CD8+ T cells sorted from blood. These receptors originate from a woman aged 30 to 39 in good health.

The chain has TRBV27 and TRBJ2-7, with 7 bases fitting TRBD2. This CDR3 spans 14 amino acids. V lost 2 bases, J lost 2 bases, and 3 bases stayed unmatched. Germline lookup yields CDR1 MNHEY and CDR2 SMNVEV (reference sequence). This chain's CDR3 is CASSLGAGTYEQYF. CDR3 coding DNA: TGTGCCAGCAGTTTAGGAGCGGGGACCTACGAGCAGTACTTC.

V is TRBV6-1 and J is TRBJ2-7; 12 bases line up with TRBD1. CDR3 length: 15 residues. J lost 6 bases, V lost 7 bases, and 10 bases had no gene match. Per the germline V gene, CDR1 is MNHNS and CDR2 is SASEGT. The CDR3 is CASNTLPGQGAEQYF. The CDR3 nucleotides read TGTGCCAGCAATACACTCCCGGGACAGGGGGCCGAGCAGTACTTC.

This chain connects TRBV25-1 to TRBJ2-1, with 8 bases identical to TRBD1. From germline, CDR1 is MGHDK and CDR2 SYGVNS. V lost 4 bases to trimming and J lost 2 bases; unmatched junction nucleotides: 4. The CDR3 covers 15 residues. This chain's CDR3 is CASSGWTGTYNEQFF. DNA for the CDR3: TGTGCCAGCAGTGGTTGGACAGGGACCTACAATGAGCAGTTCTTC.

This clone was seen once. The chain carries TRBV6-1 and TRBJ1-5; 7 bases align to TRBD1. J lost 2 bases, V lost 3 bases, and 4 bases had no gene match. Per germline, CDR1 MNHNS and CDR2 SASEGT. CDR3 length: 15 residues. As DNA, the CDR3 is TGTGCCAGCAGTGAGACAGGGAGAGGCAATCAGCCCCAGCATTTT. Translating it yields CASSETGRGNQPQHF.

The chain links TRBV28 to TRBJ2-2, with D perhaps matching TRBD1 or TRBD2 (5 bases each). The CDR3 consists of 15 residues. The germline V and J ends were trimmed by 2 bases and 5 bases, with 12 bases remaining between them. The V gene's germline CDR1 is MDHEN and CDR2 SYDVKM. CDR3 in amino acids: CASSLQTGPTGELFF. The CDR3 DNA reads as TGTGCCAGCAGTTTACAGACGGGACCAACCGGGGAGCTGTTTTTT.

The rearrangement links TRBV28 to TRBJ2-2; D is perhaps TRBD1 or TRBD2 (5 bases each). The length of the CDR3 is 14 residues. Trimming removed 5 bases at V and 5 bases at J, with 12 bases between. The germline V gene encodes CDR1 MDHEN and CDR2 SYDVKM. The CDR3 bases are TGTGCCAGCAGTCGACCAGGGAGAACCGGGGAGCTGTTTTTT. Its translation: CASSRPGRTGELFF. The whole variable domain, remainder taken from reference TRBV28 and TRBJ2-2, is DVKVTQSSRYLVKRTGEKVFLECVQDMDHENMFWYRQDPGLGLRLIYFSYDVKMKEKGDIPEGYSVSREKKERFSLILESASTNQTSMYLCASSRPGRTGELFFGEGSRLTVL.

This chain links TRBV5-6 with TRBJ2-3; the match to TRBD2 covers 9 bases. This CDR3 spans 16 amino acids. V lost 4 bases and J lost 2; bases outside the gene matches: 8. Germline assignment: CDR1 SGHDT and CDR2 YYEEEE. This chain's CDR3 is CASSEIAGDLTDTQYF. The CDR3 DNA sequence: TGTGCCAGCAGCGAAATAGCGGGAGACCTCACAGATACGCAGTATTTT.

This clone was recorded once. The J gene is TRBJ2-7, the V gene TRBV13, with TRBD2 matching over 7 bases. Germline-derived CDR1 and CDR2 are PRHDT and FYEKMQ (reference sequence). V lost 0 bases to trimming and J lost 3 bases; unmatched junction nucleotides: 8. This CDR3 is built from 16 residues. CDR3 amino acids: CASSLGTTSSYYEQYF. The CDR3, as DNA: TGTGCCAGCAGCTTAGGCACGACTAGCAGCTACTACGAGCAGTACTTC.

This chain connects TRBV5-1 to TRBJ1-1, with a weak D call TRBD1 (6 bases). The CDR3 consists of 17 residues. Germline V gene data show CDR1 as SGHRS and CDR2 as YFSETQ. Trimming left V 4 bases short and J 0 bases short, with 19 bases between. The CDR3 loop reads CASSQNGIRQVNTEAFF. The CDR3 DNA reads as TGCGCCAGCAGCCAGAACGGCATCCGACAGGTGAACACTGAAGCTTTCTTT.

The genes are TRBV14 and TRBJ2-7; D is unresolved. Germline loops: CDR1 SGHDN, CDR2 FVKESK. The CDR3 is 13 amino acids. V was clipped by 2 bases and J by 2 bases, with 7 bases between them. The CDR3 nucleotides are TGTGCCAGCAGCCAAAGCCGGACCTACGAGCAGTACTTC. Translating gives CASSQSRTYEQYF. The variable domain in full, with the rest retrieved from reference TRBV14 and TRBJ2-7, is EAGVTQFPSHSVIEKGQTVTLRCDPISGHDNLYWYRRVMGKEIKFLLHFVKESKQDESGMPNNRFLAERTGGTYSTLKVQPAELEDSGVYFCASSQSRTYEQYFGPGTRLTVT.

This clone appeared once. The CDR3 protein is CASSLELLGAEIPKATNEKLFF. The CDR3 nucleotides are TGTGCCAGCAGCCTCGAATTATTGGGGGCCGAGATCCCAAAAGCAACTAATGAAAAACTGTTTTTT. The rearrangement uses TRBV7-8 and TRBJ1-4; tentative D call: TRBD1 (6 bases). Germline CDR1 and CDR2: SGHVS and FQNEAQ. The CDR3 is 22 residues long. Trimming removed 5 bases at V and 0 bases at J, with 31 bases between.

Written as DNA, the CDR3 is TGTGCCAGCAGCGTAAGTTGGGGGAGCTACGAGCAGTACTTC. Protein sequence: CASSVSWGSYEQYF. The V call is TRBV9, the J call TRBJ2-5, with D perhaps assigned TRBD1 or TRBD2 (5 bases each). The J call may be faulty, since TRBJ2-7 better matches the DNA end. The V gene's germline CDR1 is SGDLS and CDR2 YYNGEE. The CDR3 loop spans 14 amino acids.

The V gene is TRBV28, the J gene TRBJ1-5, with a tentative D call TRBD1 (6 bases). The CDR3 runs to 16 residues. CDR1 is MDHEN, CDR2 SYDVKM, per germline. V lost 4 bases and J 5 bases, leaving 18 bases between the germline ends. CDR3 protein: CASSSRTAIQDQPQHF. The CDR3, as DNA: TGTGCCAGCAGTTCTAGGACAGCTATTCAGGATCAGCCCCAGCATTTT.

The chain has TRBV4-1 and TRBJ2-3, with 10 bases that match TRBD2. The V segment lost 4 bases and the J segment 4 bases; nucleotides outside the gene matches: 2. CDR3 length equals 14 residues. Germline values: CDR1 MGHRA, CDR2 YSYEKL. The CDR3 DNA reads TGCGCCAGCAGCCGAGGACTAGCGGCAGATACGCAGTATTTT. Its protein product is CASSRGLAADTQYF.

The CDR3 region is CASSSLAGSSYNEQFF. The DNA for the CDR3 is TGTGCCAGCAGTTCACTAGCGGGAAGTTCCTACAATGAGCAGTTCTTC. The V and J genes are TRBV28 and TRBJ2-1; TRBD2 aligns across 10 bases. The CDR3 contains 16 residues. V lost 4 bases to trimming and J lost 1 base; unmatched junction nucleotides: 4. The V gene's germline CDR1 is MDHEN and CDR2 SYDVKM.

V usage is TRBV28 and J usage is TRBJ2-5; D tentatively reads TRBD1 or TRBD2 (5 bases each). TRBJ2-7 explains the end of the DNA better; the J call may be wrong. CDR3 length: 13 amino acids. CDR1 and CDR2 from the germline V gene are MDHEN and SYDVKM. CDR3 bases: TGTGCCAGCAGTTTATCCGGGGCCGCCGAGCAGTACTTC. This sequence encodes CASSLSGAAEQYF.

In DNA form, the CDR3 reads TGTGCCAGCAGCACCCATATGTCAAGGCGGGACAGTGCCTACGAGCAGTACTTC. This sequence encodes CASSTHMSRRDSAYEQYF. The chain carries TRBV11-2 and TRBJ2-7; D perhaps matches TRBD1 (7 bases). CDR1 is SGHAT and CDR2 is FQNNGV in the germline V gene. V was clipped by 5 bases and J by 2 bases, with 25 bases between them. The CDR3 extends over 18 amino acids.

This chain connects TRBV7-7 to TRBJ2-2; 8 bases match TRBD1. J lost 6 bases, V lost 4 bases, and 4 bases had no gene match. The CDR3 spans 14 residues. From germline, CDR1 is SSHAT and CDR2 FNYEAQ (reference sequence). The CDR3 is CASSSGTGAGELFF. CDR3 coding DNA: TGTGCCAGCAGCTCCGGGACAGGAGCCGGGGAGCTGTTTTTT.

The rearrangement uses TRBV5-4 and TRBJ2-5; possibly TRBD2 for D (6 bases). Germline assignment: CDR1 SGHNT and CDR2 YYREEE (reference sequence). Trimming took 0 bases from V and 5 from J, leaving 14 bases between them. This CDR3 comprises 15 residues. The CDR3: CASSLAPDGGETQYF. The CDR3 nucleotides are TGTGCCAGCAGCTTGGCCCCCGATGGGGGGGAGACCCAGTACTTC.

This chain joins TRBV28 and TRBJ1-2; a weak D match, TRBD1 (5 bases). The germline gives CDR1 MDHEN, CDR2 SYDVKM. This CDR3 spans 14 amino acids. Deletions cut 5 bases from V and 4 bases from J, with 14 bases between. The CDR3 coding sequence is TGTGCCAGCAGTCGAACGGGACGGAGCTATGGCTACACCTTC. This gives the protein CASSRTGRSYGYTF.

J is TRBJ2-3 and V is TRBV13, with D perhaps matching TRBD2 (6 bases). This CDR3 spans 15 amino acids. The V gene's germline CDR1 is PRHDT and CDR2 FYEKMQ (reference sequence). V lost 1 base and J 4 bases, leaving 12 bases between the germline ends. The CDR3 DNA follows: TGTGCCAGCAGCTTAGTAACGGGAGAGGCAGATACGCAGTATTTT. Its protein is CASSLVTGEADTQYF.

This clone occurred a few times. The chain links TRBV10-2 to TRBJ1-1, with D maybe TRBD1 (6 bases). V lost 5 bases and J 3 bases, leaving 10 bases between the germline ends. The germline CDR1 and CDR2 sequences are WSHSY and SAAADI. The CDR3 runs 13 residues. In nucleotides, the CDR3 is TGCGCCAGCAGTACAGGGCGGGACACTGAAGCTTTCTTT. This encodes CASSTGRDTEAFF.

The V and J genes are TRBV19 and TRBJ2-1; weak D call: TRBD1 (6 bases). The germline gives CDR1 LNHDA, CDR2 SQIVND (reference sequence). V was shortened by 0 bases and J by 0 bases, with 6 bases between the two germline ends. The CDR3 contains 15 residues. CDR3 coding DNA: TGTGCCAGTAGTATAGAGGACAGCTCCTACAATGAGCAGTTCTTC. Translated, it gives CASSIEDSSYNEQFF.

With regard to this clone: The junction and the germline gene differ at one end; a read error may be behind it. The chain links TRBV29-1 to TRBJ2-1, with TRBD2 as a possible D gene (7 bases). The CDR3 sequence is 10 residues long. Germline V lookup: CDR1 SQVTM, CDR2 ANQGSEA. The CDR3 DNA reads TGTGGAGGGGGGGGCAATGAGCAGTTCTTC. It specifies CGGGGNEQFF.

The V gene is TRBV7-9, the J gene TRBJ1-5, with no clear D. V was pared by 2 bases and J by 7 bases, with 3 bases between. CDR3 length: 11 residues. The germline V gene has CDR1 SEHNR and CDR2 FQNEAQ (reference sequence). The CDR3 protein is CASSLWQPQHF. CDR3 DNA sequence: TGTGCCAGCAGCTTATGGCAGCCCCAGCATTTT.

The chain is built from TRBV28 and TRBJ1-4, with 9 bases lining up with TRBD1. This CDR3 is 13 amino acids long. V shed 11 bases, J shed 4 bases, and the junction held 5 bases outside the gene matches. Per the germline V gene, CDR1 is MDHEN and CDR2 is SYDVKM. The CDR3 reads CACWDRDNEKLFF. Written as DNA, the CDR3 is TGTGCCTGTTGGGACAGGGATAATGAAAAACTGTTTTTT.

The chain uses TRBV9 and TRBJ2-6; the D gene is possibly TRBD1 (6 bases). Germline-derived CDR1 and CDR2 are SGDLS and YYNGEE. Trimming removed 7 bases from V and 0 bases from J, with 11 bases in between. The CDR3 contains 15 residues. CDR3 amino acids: CASGGLRSGANVLTF. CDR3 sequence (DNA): TGTGCCAGCGGGGGCCTCCGCTCTGGGGCCAACGTCCTGACTTTC.

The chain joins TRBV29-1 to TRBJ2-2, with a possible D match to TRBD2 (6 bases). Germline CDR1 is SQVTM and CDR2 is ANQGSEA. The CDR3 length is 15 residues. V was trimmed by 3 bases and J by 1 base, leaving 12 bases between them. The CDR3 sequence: CSVDGGRENTGELFF. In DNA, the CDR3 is TGCAGCGTTGATGGGGGGAGAGAGAACACCGGGGAGCTGTTTTTT.

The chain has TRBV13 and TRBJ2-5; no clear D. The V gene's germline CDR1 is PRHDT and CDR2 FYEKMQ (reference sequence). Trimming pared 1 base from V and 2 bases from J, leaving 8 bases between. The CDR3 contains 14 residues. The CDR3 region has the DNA TGTGCCAGCAGCTTAGATCTAGGGCAAGAGACCCAGTACTTC. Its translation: CASSLDLGQETQYF. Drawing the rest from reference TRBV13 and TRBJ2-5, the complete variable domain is AAGVIQSPRHLIKEKRETATLKCYPIPRHDTVYWYQQGPGQDPQFLISFYEKMQSDKGSIPDRFSAQQFSDYHSELNMSSLELGDSALYFCASSLDLGQETQYFGPGTRLLVL.